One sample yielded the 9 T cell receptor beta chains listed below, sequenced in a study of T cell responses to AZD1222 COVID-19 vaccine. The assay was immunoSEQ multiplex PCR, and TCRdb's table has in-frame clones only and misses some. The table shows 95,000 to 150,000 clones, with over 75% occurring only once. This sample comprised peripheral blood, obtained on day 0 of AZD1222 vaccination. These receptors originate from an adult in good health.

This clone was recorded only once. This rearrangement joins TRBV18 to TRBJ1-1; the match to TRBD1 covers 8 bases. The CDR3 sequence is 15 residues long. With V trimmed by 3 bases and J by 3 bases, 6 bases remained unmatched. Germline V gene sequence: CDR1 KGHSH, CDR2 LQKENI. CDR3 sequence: CASSPRQGTYTEAFF. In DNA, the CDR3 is TGTGCCAGCTCACCTCGACAGGGGACCTACACTGAAGCTTTCTTT.

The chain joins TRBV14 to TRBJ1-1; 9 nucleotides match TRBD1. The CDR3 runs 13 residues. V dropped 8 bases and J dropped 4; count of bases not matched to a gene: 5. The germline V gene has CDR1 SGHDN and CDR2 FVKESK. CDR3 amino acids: CASSKTGGTEAFF. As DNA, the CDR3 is TGTGCCAGCTCTAAGACAGGGGGCACTGAAGCTTTCTTT.

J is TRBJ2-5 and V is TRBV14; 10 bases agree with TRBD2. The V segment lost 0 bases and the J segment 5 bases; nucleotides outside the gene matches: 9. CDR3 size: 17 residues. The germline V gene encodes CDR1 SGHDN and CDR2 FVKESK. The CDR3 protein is CASSQEGLAGGEETQYF. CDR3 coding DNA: TGTGCCAGCAGCCAAGAAGGGTTAGCGGGAGGTGAGGAGACCCAGTACTTC.

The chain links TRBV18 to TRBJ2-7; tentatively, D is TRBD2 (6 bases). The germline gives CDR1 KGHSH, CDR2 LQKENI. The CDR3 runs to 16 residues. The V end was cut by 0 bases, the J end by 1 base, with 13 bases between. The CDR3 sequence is CASSPPGGLTSYEQYF. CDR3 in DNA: TGTGCCAGCTCACCACCGGGCGGACTAACTTCCTACGAGCAGTACTTC.

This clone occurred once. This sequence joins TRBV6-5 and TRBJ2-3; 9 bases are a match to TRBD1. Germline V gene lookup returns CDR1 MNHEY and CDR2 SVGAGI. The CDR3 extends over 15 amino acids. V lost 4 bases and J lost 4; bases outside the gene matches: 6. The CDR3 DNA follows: TGTGCCAGCAGTTCCGGACAGGGGCCGTCAGATACGCAGTATTTT. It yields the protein CASSSGQGPSDTQYF.

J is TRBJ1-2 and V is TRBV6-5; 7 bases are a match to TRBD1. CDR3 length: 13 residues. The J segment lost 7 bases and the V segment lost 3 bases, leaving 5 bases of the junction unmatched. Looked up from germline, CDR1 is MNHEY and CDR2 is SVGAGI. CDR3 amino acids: CASSYRGQGGYTF. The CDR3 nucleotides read TGTGCCAGCAGTTATAGGGGGCAGGGTGGCTACACCTTC.

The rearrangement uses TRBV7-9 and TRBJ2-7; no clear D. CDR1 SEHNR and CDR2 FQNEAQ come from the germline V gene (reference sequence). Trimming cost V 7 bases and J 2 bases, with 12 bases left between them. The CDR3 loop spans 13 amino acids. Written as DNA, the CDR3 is TGTGCCAGCACCCCACCAAATCCCTACGAGCAGTACTTC. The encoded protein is CASTPPNPYEQYF.

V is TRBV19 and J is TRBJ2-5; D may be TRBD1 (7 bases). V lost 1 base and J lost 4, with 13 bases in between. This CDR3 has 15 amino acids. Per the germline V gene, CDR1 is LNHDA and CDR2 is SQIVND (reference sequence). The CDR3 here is CASSIGQGGAETQYF. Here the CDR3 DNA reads TGTGCCAGTAGTATAGGGCAGGGGGGAGCAGAGACCCAGTACTTC.

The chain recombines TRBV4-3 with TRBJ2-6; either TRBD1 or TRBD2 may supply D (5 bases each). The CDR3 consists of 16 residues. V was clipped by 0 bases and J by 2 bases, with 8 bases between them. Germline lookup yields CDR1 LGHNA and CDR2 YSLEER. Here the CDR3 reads CASSQDVGAGANVLTF. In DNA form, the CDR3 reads TGCGCCAGCAGCCAAGATGTGGGGGCTGGGGCCAACGTCCTGACTTTC.